A selection of T cell receptor beta chains follows, all from one sample in a study of regulatory T cells in long-lasting Graves disease. TCRdb itself ran the multiplex PCR reads through MiXCR, one entry per CDR3 protein. The sample contains more than 400,000 distinct CDR3 sequences, 15% to 20% of which appear only once. The sample also formed part of further work on T cells in Graves' hyperthyroidism and ophthalmopathy.

Here the sequenced sample was peripheral blood mononuclear cells (PBMCs), taken at new diagnosis, from a patient treated with antithyroid drugs. The receptor set was obtained from a man between 35 and 55 years old with Graves disease. CDR3s include the opening cysteine and the closing phenylalanine or tryptophan. The D gene is left open where the match is weak. Where a row states a size, it is once, few, many or the class of an expanded clone; other rows omit it.

TRBJ2-1	TRBV29-1	TRBD2	.	CSVEDRSGTPYNEQFF	TGCAGCGTTGAAGATCGAAGCGGGACCCCCTACAATGAGCAGTTCTTC
TRBJ1-6	TRBV5-1	.	many	CASSPGTTNSPLHF	TGCGCCAGCAGCCCCGGGACAACAAATTCACCCCTCCACTTT
TRBJ2-1	TRBV9	TRBD2	.	CASSYFSGTSGRGNEQFF	TGTGCCAGCAGCTATTTCTCCGGGACTAGCGGGAGGGGCAATGAGCAGTTCTTC
TRBJ2-4	TRBV27	.	many	CASSIGNIQYF	TGTGCCAGCAGTATCGGAAACATTCAGTACTTC
TRBJ2-7	TRBV20-1	TRBD1	many	CSASGQNYEQYF	TGCAGTGCTTCGGGACAGAACTACGAGCAGTACTTC
TRBJ2-7	TRBV18	.	many	CASSPPSRAYEQYF	TGTGCCAGCTCCCCCCCGAGCAGAGCCTACGAGCAGTACTTC
TRBJ2-3	TRBV3-1	TRBD2	many	CASSQPGTSGRTDTQYF	TGTGCCAGCAGCCAACCTGGGACTAGCGGGAGAACAGATACGCAGTATTTT
TRBJ1-2	TRBV11-2	TRBD1	many	CASSMTGGLGYTF	TGTGCCAGCAGCATGACAGGGGGCTTGGGCTACACCTTC
TRBJ1-5	TRBV24-1	.	few	CATSDLGDSNQPQHF	TGTGCCACCAGTGATTTGGGGGATAGCAATCAGCCCCAGCATTTT
TRBJ1-5	TRBV19	TRBD1	many	CASRRQGSGQPQHF	TGTGCCAGTAGGCGACAGGGATCAGGGCAGCCCCAGCATTTT
TRBJ2-6	TRBV19	.	.	CASSMAGRSGANVLTF	TGTGCCAGTAGTATGGCAGGGAGGTCTGGGGCCAACGTCCTGACTTTC
TRBJ2-5	TRBV7-9	.	many	CASSRRRGDEETQYF	TGTGCCAGCAGCCGAAGGAGGGGAGACGAAGAGACCCAGTACTTC
TRBJ2-7	TRBV5-1	TRBD1	few	CASSITRDRSSYEQYF	TGCGCCAGCAGCATCACCCGGGACAGGAGCTCCTACGAGCAGTACTTC
TRBJ2-7	TRBV5-5	.	many	CASSQSQGLSYEQYF	TGTGCCAGCAGCCAATCGCAGGGACTCTCCTACGAGCAGTACTTC
TRBJ1-2	TRBV5-1	TRBD1	many	CASSLLGQGLETVGYTF	TGCGCCAGCAGCTTGTTGGGACAGGGGCTTGAGACGGTTGGCTACACCTTC
TRBJ1-3	TRBV5-8	.	many	CASSLVRISGNTIYF	TGTGCCAGCAGCTTGGTCAGGATCTCTGGAAACACCATATATTTT
TRBJ1-1	TRBV12-3/TRBV12-4	.	many	CASSLARDNEAFF	TGTGCCAGCAGTTTAGCCCGGGACAATGAAGCTTTCTTT
TRBJ2-3	TRBV5-1	TRBD2	many	CASSLTTSPTDTQYF	TGCGCCAGCAGCTTGACGACTAGCCCTACAGATACGCAGTATTTT
TRBJ1-5	TRBV30	.	.	CAWSVKAGTGQPQHF	TGTGCCTGGAGTGTAAAGGCAGGGACGGGTCAGCCCCAGCATTTT
TRBJ1-1	TRBV19	.	.	CASRKEPGSTEAFF	TGTGCCAGTAGGAAAGAACCGGGCAGCACTGAAGCTTTCTTT
TRBJ2-2	TRBV7-2	.	few	CASSPYPGRPNTGELFF	TGTGCCAGCAGCCCATACCCGGGGCGACCGAACACCGGGGAGCTGTTTTTT
TRBJ1-4	TRBV12-3/TRBV12-4	.	many	CASSGTNEKLFF	TGTGCCAGCAGTGGGACGAATGAAAAACTGTTTTTT
TRBJ2-1	TRBV27	TRBD2	many	CASSPISGRALFNEQFF	TGTGCCAGCAGTCCCATTAGCGGGAGGGCCCTTTTCAATGAGCAGTTCTTC
TRBJ1-3	TRBV10-3	.	few	CAISHRVVEGNTIYF	TGTGCCATCAGCCACAGGGTGGTGGAAGGAAACACCATATATTTT
TRBJ2-7	TRBV20-1	.	many	CSALGGLYEQYF	TGCAGTGCTCTTGGGGGGCTTTACGAGCAGTACTTC
TRBJ1-2	TRBV10-3	.	.	CAISEGVYGYTF	TGTGCCATCAGTGAGGGCGTCTATGGCTACACCTTC
TRBJ2-7	TRBV28	.	many	CATRGVSYEQYF	TGTGCCACAAGGGGGGTTTCCTACGAGCAGTACTTC
TRBJ2-1	TRBV24-1	.	many	CATSGQVGAGSYNEQFF	TGTGCCACCAGTGGTCAGGTGGGGGCAGGGTCCTACAATGAGCAGTTCTTC
TRBJ2-7	TRBV7-8	TRBD2	many	CASSSRLAGGDEQYF	TGTGCCAGCAGCTCACGACTAGCGGGAGGAGATGAGCAGTACTTC
TRBJ2-4	TRBV10-3	TRBD1	few	CAISDPGQGKNIQYF	TGTGCCATCAGTGACCCGGGACAGGGGAAAAACATTCAGTACTTC
TRBJ2-7	TRBV7-9	.	many	CASSLVRLKPGEQYF	TGTGCCAGCAGCTTAGTCCGTCTCAAACCGGGCGAGCAGTACTTC
TRBJ2-7	TRBV19	TRBD1	.	CASSLRHRGGSYEQYF	TGTGCCAGTAGTCTACGGCACAGGGGTGGTTCCTACGAGCAGTACTTC
TRBJ2-7	TRBV6-5	TRBD1	few	CASSYPDRGYEQYF	TGTGCCAGCAGTTACCCGGACAGGGGATACGAGCAGTACTTC
TRBJ2-7	TRBV11-2	.	many	CASSFYFGESSYEQYF	TGTGCCAGCAGCTTTTATTTCGGGGAAAGCTCCTACGAGCAGTACTTC
TRBJ2-7	TRBV10-2	.	.	CASRANFNRPDEQYF	TGCGCCAGCAGAGCAAACTTTAATCGTCCCGACGAGCAGTACTTC
TRBJ1-5	TRBV4-2	TRBD1	few	CASSQGDRGTGQPQHF	TGTGCCAGCAGCCAAGGGGACAGGGGAACGGGTCAGCCCCAGCATTTT
TRBJ2-3	TRBV7-3	TRBD2	.	CASSLKSGRSPGGDTQYF	TGTGCCAGCAGCTTAAAAAGCGGGAGGTCTCCCGGGGGAGATACGCAGTATTTT
TRBJ2-7	TRBV5-1	.	few	CASSSRGVLYEQYF	TGCGCCAGCAGCTCCCGAGGAGTGCTCTACGAGCAGTACTTC
TRBJ2-2	TRBV2	TRBD1	many	CASSSRTGTGELFF	TGTGCCAGCAGCTCTAGGACAGGCACCGGGGAGCTGTTTTTT
TRBJ2-2	TRBV5-1	.	many	CASTIRASGGELFF	TGCGCCAGCACTATACGTGCCAGTGGCGGGGAGCTGTTTTTT
TRBJ1-1	TRBV27	.	many	CASSLMRGTEAFF	TGTGCCAGCAGTTTAATGAGGGGGACTGAAGCTTTCTTT
TRBJ2-7	TRBV4-1	.	.	CASSQANKESYEQYF	TGCGCCAGCAGCCAAGCTAACAAGGAGTCCTACGAGCAGTACTTC